This TCR beta chain was profiled in a study of CD8+ T cells in alopecia areata. Background on the study: Patients in the treated group were given tofacitinib by mouth, 5 to 10 mg twice a day. Findings and limits, study-wide: Higher clonality was seen in lesional scalp than in normal scalp, especially in alopecia totalis/universalis.

cDNA reverse transcribed from extracted RNA served as the sequencing template. The repertoire was sequenced with immunoSEQ multiplex PCR; TCRdb's copy has only in-frame clones and lacks some. The sample has about 160,000 clones, around 87% seen once. T lymphocytes (CD4+ and CD8+) were sorted from PBMCs. For this clone: The target antigen is unknown.

CDR3 length: 13 amino acids. Trimming cost V 5 bases and J 6 bases; bases outside gene matches: 5. The germline V gene has CDR1 LNHDA and CDR2 SQIVND (reference sequence). The source is a human donor with alopecia areata. The J gene is TRBJ2-7, the V gene TRBV19; 9 nucleotides align to TRBD1. The starting material was CD8+ T cells sorted from blood, obtained at week 0. The CDR3 DNA sequence: TGTGCCAGTAGTGGGACAGGGTCCCTCGAGCAGTACTTC. It translates to CASSGTGSLEQYF.